The present entry profiles one T cell receptor beta chain with its context. What it binds is not known. This sample was taken from a study of Tregs in tolerant kidney transplant recipients. Germline lookup yields CDR1 SEHNR and CDR2 FQNEAQ (reference sequence). The CDR3 is made up of 13 amino acids. Trimming pared 5 bases from V and 3 bases from J, leaving 11 bases between. Related graft donors supplied nonmyeloablative bone marrow transplants, and mixed chimerism was transient. The assay was immunoSEQ multiplex PCR, and TCRdb's table has in-frame clones only and misses some. Among roughly 52,000 clones listed, about 90% were seen once. The study's findings and limits: Expanding Tregs on activated donor B cells appeared to best identify donor-specific TCRbeta clones.

This chain links TRBV7-9 with TRBJ2-7, with D maybe TRBD2 (5 bases). The input for sequencing was CD8+ T cells from blood (PBMCs), taken 24 months after the transplant. The clonotype was recovered from a human patient who received a combined kidney and bone marrow transplant. A share of the T cells may be of graft donor origin. The CDR3, as DNA: TGTGCCAGCAGCCCTCGAGGGTTCTACGAGCAGTACTTC. Protein: CASSPRGFYEQYF.